The rows below give T cell receptor beta chains drawn from one sample of a study of patients and donors after allogeneic stem cell transplantation. A single record per CDR3 protein comes from TCRdb applying MiXCR to the RT-PCR reads. The data show about 70,000 distinct CDR3 sequences, less than 30% seen once. The sample taken for sequencing was blood, either unsorted or a sorted T cell fraction (not recorded which). The receptors derive from a human donor who was either an allogeneic HSCT recipient or a stem cell or donor lymphocyte infusion donor (not recorded which). It is not recorded whose cells these are; they may come from a transplant donor. Both conserved end residues are part of each CDR3. D genes are given only for firm matches. A clone size is listed for some rows: how often the clone was seen (once, few, many), or a class if it is expanded.

d_call: NA
j_call: TRBJ1-5
v_call: TRBV5-1
clone_size: many
cdr3_nt: TGCGCCAGCAGAGAAGGGATCAATCAGCCCCAGCATTTT
cdr3_aa: CASREGINQPQHF

d_call: NA
j_call: TRBJ1-2
v_call: TRBV9
clone_size: many
cdr3_nt: TGTGCCAGCAGCGCTATACAGGTTAACTATGGCTACACCTTC
cdr3_aa: CASSAIQVNYGYTF

d_call: TRBD1
j_call: TRBJ2-6
v_call: TRBV12-3/TRBV12-4
clone_size: few
cdr3_nt: TGTGCCAGCAGTTCCCTAACAGGGGACAACTCTGGGGCCAACGTCCTGACTTTC
cdr3_aa: CASSSLTGDNSGANVLTF

d_call: NA
j_call: TRBJ1-4
v_call: TRBV5-6
clone_size: many
cdr3_nt: TGTGCCAGCAGCTTACTCGGCATGAATGAAAAACTGTTTTTT
cdr3_aa: CASSLLGMNEKLFF

d_call: NA
j_call: TRBJ2-3
v_call: TRBV12-3/TRBV12-4
clone_size: NA
cdr3_nt: TGTGCCAGCAGTCCGCGGTTGGGGGAAGATACGCAGTATTTT
cdr3_aa: CASSPRLGEDTQYF

d_call: NA
j_call: TRBJ1-2
v_call: TRBV5-1
clone_size: few
cdr3_nt: TGCGCCAGCAGCTTGGACGTGGATGGCTACACCTTC
cdr3_aa: CASSLDVDGYTF

d_call: NA
j_call: TRBJ1-3
v_call: TRBV6-6
clone_size: NA
cdr3_nt: TGTGCCAGCACCCAAGAGGGGGTTCGCTCTGGAAACACCATATATTTT
cdr3_aa: CASTQEGVRSGNTIYF

d_call: TRBD1
j_call: TRBJ1-6
v_call: TRBV6-5
clone_size: once
cdr3_nt: TGTGCCAGCAGTTACCAGGGGGCCGATCATTCACCCCTCCACTTT
cdr3_aa: CASSYQGADHSPLHF

d_call: TRBD1
j_call: TRBJ2-7
v_call: TRBV9
clone_size: NA
cdr3_nt: TGTGCCAGCAGCGCCACCGGGACAGGATACTACGAGCAGTACTTC
cdr3_aa: CASSATGTGYYEQYF

d_call: NA
j_call: TRBJ1-1
v_call: TRBV6-4
clone_size: few
cdr3_nt: TGTGCCAGCAGTGTACAGCTGAACACTGAAGCTTTCTTT
cdr3_aa: CASSVQLNTEAFF

d_call: TRBD1
j_call: TRBJ1-1
v_call: TRBV11-1
clone_size: many
cdr3_nt: TGTGCCAGCAGCCCTTTATACCTCTCCGGGACAGCCCTTGAAGCTTTCTTT
cdr3_aa: CASSPLYLSGTALEAFF

d_call: NA
j_call: TRBJ1-1
v_call: TRBV7-9
clone_size: many
cdr3_nt: TGTGCCAGCAGCTCAATCGGGACGACTGAAGCTTTCTTT
cdr3_aa: CASSSIGTTEAFF

d_call: TRBD2
j_call: TRBJ2-7
v_call: TRBV5-1
clone_size: NA
cdr3_nt: TGCGCCAGCAGCGCAAGGACTAGCGGGAGCCTCTCCTACGAGCAGTACTTC
cdr3_aa: CASSARTSGSLSYEQYF

d_call: NA
j_call: TRBJ2-7
v_call: TRBV9
clone_size: NA
cdr3_nt: TGTGCCAGCAGTCAAGGGGGCTCCTACGAGCAGTACTTC
cdr3_aa: CASSQGGSYEQYF

d_call: NA
j_call: TRBJ2-1
v_call: TRBV4-1
clone_size: once
cdr3_nt: TGCGCCAGCAGCCAAGATCTAGCCAGGGGCTCCTACAATGAGCAGTTCTTC
cdr3_aa: CASSQDLARGSYNEQFF

d_call: TRBD2
j_call: TRBJ2-1
v_call: TRBV6-1
clone_size: few
cdr3_nt: TGTGCCAGCAGAACCGGGACTAGCGGCTACAATGAGCAGTTCTTC
cdr3_aa: CASRTGTSGYNEQFF

d_call: NA
j_call: TRBJ1-4
v_call: TRBV7-9
clone_size: few
cdr3_nt: TGTGCCAGCAGCTTAAGTTGGCGGTTTAATGAAAAACTGTTTTTT
cdr3_aa: CASSLSWRFNEKLFF